The sequence of this TCR beta chain was determined in a study of neoadjuvant anti-PD-1 for oral cavity cancer. The overall study: Non-progressing patients received a fourth nivolumab dose near day 43, then surgery on days 50-56. Study-wide points: Treg/Th17 ratio rose with pretreatment blood and fell with post-treatment tumor TCRbeta clonality.

Method: immunoSEQ multiplex PCR; TCRdb's copy keeps in-frame clones and lacks some. Among tens of thousands of clones listed, around four fifths were seen once. As to this clone: Its cognate antigen is unknown.

The CDR3 is 15 amino acids. V lost 5 bases and J lost 7, with 19 bases in between. The germline V gene encodes CDR1 SGHDN and CDR2 FVKESK. The chain carries TRBV14 and TRBJ2-3; D tentatively fits TRBD1 or TRBD2 (5 bases each). The specimen was PBMCs, collected before nivolumab (anti-PD-1) treatment. This TCR was sampled from a person aged 40 to 85 with oral cavity squamous cell carcinoma. This CDR3 reads CASSALPGPPNTQYF. DNA of the CDR3: TGTGCCAGCAGCGCCCTACCGGGACCCCCGAATACGCAGTATTTT.